One sample yielded the 5 T cell receptor beta chains listed below, sequenced in a study of T cells in Graves' hyperthyroidism and ophthalmopathy. TCR beta CDR3 sequences were amplified from RNA transcripts. TCR CDR3 underwent first-round RT-PCR with the HTBI primer set. TCRdb itself ran the multiplex PCR reads through MiXCR, one entry per CDR3 protein. The data contain around 340,000 distinct CDR3 sequences, less than 20% of them seen just once; the ten biggest clones take up around 15%. Material: blood. The receptors stem from a woman in her 40s with Graves' ophthalmopathy.

Ten or more counts support this clonotype. The genes are TRBV19 and TRBJ2-2, with D possibly being TRBD2 (6 bases). Germline-derived CDR1 and CDR2 are LNHDA and SQIVND (reference sequence). This CDR3 has 16 amino acids. CDR3 bases: TGTGCAACCTTGGCCCGGGAGCCCCTCAACACCGGGGAGCTGTTTTTT. This translates into CATLAREPLNTGELFF.

In this sample, this clonotype turned up many times. Here the CDR3 reads CATSRDRARHYEQYF. CDR3 in DNA: TGTGCCACCAGCAGAGATAGGGCCAGACACTACGAGCAGTACTTC. This chain uses TRBV15 with TRBJ2-7, with D unclear. CDR1 is LNHNV, CDR2 YYDKDF, per germline (reference sequence). With 0 bases removed from V and 3 bases from J, the gap between germline ends came to 12 bases. CDR3 length equals 15 residues.

This clonotype was seen ten or more times. The chain combines TRBV12-3 or TRBV12-4 with TRBJ2-7; D is perhaps TRBD2 (6 bases). The CDR3 covers 13 residues. Trimming removed 8 bases at V and 2 bases at J, with 13 bases between. The CDR3 sequence is CASRRAGAYEQYF. For the CDR3, the DNA is TGTGCCAGCCGGAGGGCGGGCGCCTACGAGCAGTACTTC.

This clonotype was seen repeatedly, ten times or more. The genes are TRBV29-1 and TRBJ1-1, with 7 bases matching TRBD1. The germline V gene has CDR1 SQVTM and CDR2 ANQGSEA. Unmatched junction bases numbered 5, after V lost 6 bases and J lost 1 base. The CDR3 sequence is 13 residues long. As DNA, the CDR3 is TGCAGCGTCAAGGACAGGAGGAACACTGAAGCTTTCTTT. Its protein product is CSVKDRRNTEAFF.

This clonotype was seen only a few times. V is TRBV4-1 and J is TRBJ1-1; D possibly corresponds to TRBD1 (5 bases). V was cut by 1 base and J by 0 bases, with 15 bases left in between. Germline V lookup: CDR1 MGHRA, CDR2 YSYEKL. There are 17 residues in the CDR3. The CDR3 region has the DNA TGCGCCAGCAGCCAAGCTCTAGCAGGGCGGATGAACACTGAAGCTTTCTTT. This sequence encodes CASSQALAGRMNTEAFF.